This T cell receptor (beta chain) originates from a study of blood T cell repertoires in COVID-19. Looking at the study overall: The samples span acute and convalescent COVID-19 from the United States, Italy and Spain.

Sequenced by immunoSEQ multiplex PCR; TCRdb stores in-frame clones only, minus some. The table shows under 70,000 clones, with roughly 85% occurring only once. Seattle enrolled patients during active infection and tracked them longitudinally. Germline V gene sequence: CDR1 LGHNA, CDR2 YSLEER. This CDR3 is 14 amino acids long. Losses at the gene ends were 3 bases for V and 9 bases for J; bases not matched to a gene: 3. Sequenced material: peripheral blood. The chain recombines TRBV4-3 with TRBJ1-6; TRBD1 matches at 9 bases. This receptor was identified in a woman aged 55-70 years with COVID-19, enrolled during active disease. CDR3 DNA sequence: TGCGCCAGCAGCCACGACAGGGGGTCTTCACCCCTCCACTTT. Translating gives CASSHDRGSSPLHF.